These 10 T cell receptor beta chains originate from one sample sequenced in a study of T-cell reconstitution after alpha-beta-depleted transplantation in children (dated by TCRdb to 2015 to 2016). Libraries came from PCR. TCRdb lists the instrument as Illumina HiSeq 2500. TCR libraries were prepared with molecular barcoding, using unique molecular identifiers to normalize TCRbeta repertoire quantification. The raw public data were reprocessed by TCRdb itself: fastp quality trimming at Q25, MiXCR clonotype calling, in-frame beta chains only. Rows are unified per CDR3 protein, each entry keeping the most common DNA and genes. Within this sample are about 440,000 distinct CDR3 sequences, with around two fifths of them counted one time only. 27% of the sample is taken by the ten largest. In the paper's terms, the treatment or condition label means: allogeneic hematopoietic cell transplantation with graft depleted of TCRalphabeta T cells and CD19 B cells.

Source: PBMCs, taken before TCRalphabeta/CD19-depleted stem cell transplant. These receptors came from a girl aged 2-10 years with aplastic anemia, due to receive a stem cell transplant.

This clonotype was observed many times. The rearrangement links TRBV5-1 to TRBJ2-2; TRBD1 matches 8 bases. Trimming removed 4 bases from V and 1 base from J; junction bases left unmatched: 9. Germline V lookup: CDR1 SGHRS, CDR2 YFSETQ. CDR3 length equals 17 residues. The CDR3 region has the DNA TGCGCCAGCAGCACCGGACAGGGAACCTTGAACACCGGGGAGCTGTTTTTT. It yields the protein CASSTGQGTLNTGELFF.

This clonotype is a singleton in its sample. This chain's CDR3 is CASSLVAGINEQYF. CDR3 coding DNA: TGCGCCAGCAGCTTGGTAGCGGGAATCAACGAGCAGTACTTC. The rearrangement links TRBV5-1 to TRBJ2-7; 8 positions agree with TRBD2. The CDR3 totals 14 residues. With 0 bases clipped from V and 5 bases from J, the junction kept 4 bases outside the gene matches. Germline CDR1 is SGHRS and CDR2 is YFSETQ.

This clonotype was recorded only once. V usage is TRBV28 and J usage is TRBJ2-1; D is uncertain. Trimming cost V 8 bases and J 6 bases, with 8 bases left between them. In germline, CDR1 is MDHEN, CDR2 SYDVKM. The length of the CDR3 is 11 residues. The CDR3 bases are TGTGCCAGCGGCCTGAGCAATGAGCAGTTCTTC. This translates into CASGLSNEQFF.

The genes are TRBV7-9 and TRBJ2-3; D is tentatively TRBD1 or TRBD2 (5 bases each). V was trimmed by 4 bases and J by 3 bases, leaving 11 bases between them. The germline gives CDR1 SEHNR, CDR2 FQNEAQ (reference sequence). The CDR3 runs 14 residues. The CDR3 protein is CASSSEGNTDTQYF. CDR3 in DNA: TGTGCCAGCAGCTCCGAGGGGAATACAGATACGCAGTATTTT.

This clonotype was observed at least ten times. The V gene is TRBV11-2, the J gene TRBJ2-2, with 14 nucleotides matching TRBD2. V was clipped by 5 bases and J by 8 bases; unmatched bases: 4. The CDR3 consists of 15 residues. Germline CDR1 is SGHAT and CDR2 is FQNNGV. CDR3: CASSRLAGGSGELFF. The CDR3 DNA follows: TGTGCCAGCAGCCGACTAGCGGGAGGGTCTGGGGAGCTGTTTTTT.

The chain is built from TRBV11-3 and TRBJ2-1; 9 nucleotides align to TRBD1. The V gene end was trimmed by 6 bases and the J gene end by 2 bases; junction bases not matched to a gene: 5. Germline CDR1 and CDR2: SGHNT and YENEEA. The CDR3 consists of 15 residues. The CDR3 loop reads CASSRTGDPYNEQFF. The CDR3 DNA reads TGTGCCAGCAGTCGGACAGGGGACCCCTACAATGAGCAGTTCTTC.

The V gene is TRBV7-9, the J gene TRBJ2-1; no clear D. V was pared by 10 bases and J by 7 bases, with 8 bases between. The V gene's germline CDR1 is SEHNR and CDR2 FQNEAQ (reference sequence). The CDR3 covers 10 residues. CDR3 nucleotides: TGTGCCACCACCCCAAATGAGCAGTTCTTC. It yields the protein CATTPNEQFF.

This rearrangement joins TRBV28 to TRBJ1-5, with 7 nucleotides matching TRBD1. The CDR3 totals 16 residues. J gave up 1 base and V 7 bases, and 10 bases lay outside the gene matches. Germline lookup yields CDR1 MDHEN and CDR2 SYDVKM. CDR3 in amino acids: CASIPGGDGSNQPQHF. The DNA for the CDR3 is TGTGCCAGCATACCAGGGGGGGATGGGAGCAATCAGCCCCAGCATTTT.

This clonotype has just a few counts. V usage is TRBV20-1 and J usage is TRBJ1-5; possibly TRBD1 for D (5 bases). Germline CDR1 reads DFQATT; CDR2 reads SNEGSKA (reference sequence). The CDR3 has 14 amino acids. The V end was cut by 1 base, the J end by 4 bases, with 11 bases between. This CDR3 is CSARVPGWNQPQHF. CDR3 coding DNA: TGCAGTGCTAGAGTGCCAGGGTGGAATCAGCCCCAGCATTTT.

This sequence joins TRBV29-1 and TRBJ2-5; D unclear. The CDR3 runs 13 residues. The ends were cut back, 4 bases at V and 4 bases at J, with 13 bases in the middle. Germline V gives CDR1 SQVTM, CDR2 ANQGSEA. CDR3 region: CSVAPITRETQYF. The CDR3 nucleotides are TGCAGCGTTGCACCGATAACGAGAGAGACCCAGTACTTC. Combining the CDR3 with reference TRBV29-1 and TRBJ2-5 gives the whole variable domain SAVISQKPSRDICQRGTSLTIQCQVDSQVTMMFWYRQQPGQSLTLIATANQGSEATYESGFVIDKFPISRPNLTFSTLTVSNMSPEDSSIYLCSVAPITRETQYFGPGTRLLVL.